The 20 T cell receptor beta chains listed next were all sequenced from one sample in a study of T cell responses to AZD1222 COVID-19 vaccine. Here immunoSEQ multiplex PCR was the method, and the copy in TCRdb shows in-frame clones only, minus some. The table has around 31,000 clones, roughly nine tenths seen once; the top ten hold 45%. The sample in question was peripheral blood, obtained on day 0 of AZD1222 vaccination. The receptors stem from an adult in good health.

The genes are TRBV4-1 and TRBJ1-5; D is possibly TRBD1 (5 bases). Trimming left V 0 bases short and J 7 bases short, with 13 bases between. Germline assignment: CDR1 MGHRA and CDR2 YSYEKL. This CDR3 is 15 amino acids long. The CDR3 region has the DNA TGCGCCAGCAGCCAAGACGGAGGGGTTAGCCAGCCCCAGCATTTT. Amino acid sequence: CASSQDGGVSQPQHF.

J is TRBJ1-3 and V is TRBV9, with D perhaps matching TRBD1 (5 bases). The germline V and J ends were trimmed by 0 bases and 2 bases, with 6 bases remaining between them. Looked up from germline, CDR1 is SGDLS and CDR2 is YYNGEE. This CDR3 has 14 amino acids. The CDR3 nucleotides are TGTGCCAGCAGCGTAGGGGGGGCTGGAAACACCATATATTTT. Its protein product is CASSVGGAGNTIYF.

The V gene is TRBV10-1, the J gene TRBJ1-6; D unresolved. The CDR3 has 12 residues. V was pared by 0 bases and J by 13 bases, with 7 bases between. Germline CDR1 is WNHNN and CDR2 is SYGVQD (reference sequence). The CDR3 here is CASSESDGPLHF. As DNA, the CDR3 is TGCGCCAGCAGTGAGTCGGACGGGCCCCTCCACTTT.

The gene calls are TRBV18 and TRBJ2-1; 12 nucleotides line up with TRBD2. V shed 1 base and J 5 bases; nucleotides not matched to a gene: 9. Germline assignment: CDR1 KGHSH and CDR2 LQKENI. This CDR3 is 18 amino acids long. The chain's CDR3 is CASSPRASGGARHNEQFF. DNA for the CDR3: TGTGCCAGCTCACCACGGGCTAGCGGGGGGGCCCGGCACAATGAGCAGTTCTTC.

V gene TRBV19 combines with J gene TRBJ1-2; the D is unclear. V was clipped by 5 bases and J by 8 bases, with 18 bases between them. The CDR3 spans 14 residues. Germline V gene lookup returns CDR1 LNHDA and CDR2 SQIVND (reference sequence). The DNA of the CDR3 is TGTGCCAGTAGTCCCGAGCCCATACCGGGGGGCTACACCTTC. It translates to CASSPEPIPGGYTF.

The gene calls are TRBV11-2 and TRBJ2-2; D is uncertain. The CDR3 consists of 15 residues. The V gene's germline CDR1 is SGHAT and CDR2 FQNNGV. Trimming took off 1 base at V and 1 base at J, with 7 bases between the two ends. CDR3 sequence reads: CASSLAPGNTGELFF. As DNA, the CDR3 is TGTGCCAGCAGCTTAGCTCCAGGGAACACCGGGGAGCTGTTTTTT.

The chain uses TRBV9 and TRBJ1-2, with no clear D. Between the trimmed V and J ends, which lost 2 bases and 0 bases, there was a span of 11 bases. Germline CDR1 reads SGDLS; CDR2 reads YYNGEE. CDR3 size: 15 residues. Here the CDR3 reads CASSVGDRANYGYTF. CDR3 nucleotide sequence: TGTGCCAGCAGCGTCGGGGATCGAGCTAACTATGGCTACACCTTC.

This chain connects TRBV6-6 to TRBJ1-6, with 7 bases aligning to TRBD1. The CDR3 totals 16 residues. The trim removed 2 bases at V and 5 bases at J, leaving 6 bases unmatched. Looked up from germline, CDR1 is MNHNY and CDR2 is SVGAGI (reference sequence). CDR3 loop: CASSYETGSDNSPLHF. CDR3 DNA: TGTGCCAGCAGTTACGAGACAGGGTCCGATAATTCACCCCTCCACTTT.

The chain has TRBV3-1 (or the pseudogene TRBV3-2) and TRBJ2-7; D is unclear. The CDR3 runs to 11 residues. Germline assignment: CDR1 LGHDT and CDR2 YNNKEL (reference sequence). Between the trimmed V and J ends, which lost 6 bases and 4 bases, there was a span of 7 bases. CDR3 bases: TGTGCCAGCAGGGGCGTTTACGAGCAGTACTTC. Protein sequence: CASRGVYEQYF.

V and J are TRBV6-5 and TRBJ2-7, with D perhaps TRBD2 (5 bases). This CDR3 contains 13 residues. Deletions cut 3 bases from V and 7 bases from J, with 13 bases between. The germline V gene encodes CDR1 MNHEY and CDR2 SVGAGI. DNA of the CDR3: TGTGCCAGCAGTTATGGCGGGCCGGGGGAGCAGTACTTC. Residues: CASSYGGPGEQYF.

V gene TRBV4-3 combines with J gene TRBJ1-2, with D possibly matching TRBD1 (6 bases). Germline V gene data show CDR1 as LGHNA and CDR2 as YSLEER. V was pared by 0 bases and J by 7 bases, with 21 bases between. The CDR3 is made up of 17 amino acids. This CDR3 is CASSQELASWGPGGYTF. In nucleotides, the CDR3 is TGCGCCAGCAGCCAAGAGCTGGCTAGCTGGGGGCCTGGTGGCTACACCTTC.

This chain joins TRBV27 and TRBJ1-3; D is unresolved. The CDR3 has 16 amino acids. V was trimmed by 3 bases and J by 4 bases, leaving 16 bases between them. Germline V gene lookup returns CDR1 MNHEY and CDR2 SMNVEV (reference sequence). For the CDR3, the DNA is TGTGCCAGCAGTTTCAAAACCCCGGGATCCGGAAACACCATATATTTT. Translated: CASSFKTPGSGNTIYF.

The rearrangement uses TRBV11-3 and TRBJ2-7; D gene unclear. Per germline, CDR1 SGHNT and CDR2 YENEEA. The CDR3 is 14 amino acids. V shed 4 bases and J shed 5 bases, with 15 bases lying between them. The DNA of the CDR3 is TGTGCCAGCAGCTCCGGACCGACCAGCCACGAGCAGTACTTC. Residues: CASSSGPTSHEQYF.

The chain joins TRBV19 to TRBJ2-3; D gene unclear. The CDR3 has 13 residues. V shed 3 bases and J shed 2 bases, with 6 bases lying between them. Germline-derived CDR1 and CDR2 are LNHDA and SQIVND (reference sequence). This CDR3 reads CASSMAVTDTQYF. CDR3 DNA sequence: TGTGCCAGTAGTATGGCAGTCACAGATACGCAGTATTTT.

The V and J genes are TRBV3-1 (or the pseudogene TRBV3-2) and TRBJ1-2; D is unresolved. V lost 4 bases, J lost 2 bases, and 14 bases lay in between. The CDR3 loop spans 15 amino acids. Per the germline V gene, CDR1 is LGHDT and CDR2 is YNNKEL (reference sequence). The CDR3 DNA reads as TGTGCCAGCAGCCCCAGTCTGGGAGGGAACTATGGCTACACCTTC. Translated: CASSPSLGGNYGYTF.

CDR3 DNA sequence: TGCGCCAGCAGCCTAGACGGATTTGAAGCTTTCTTT. Its protein product is CASSLDGFEAFF. The chain combines TRBV5-1 with TRBJ1-1; unclear D gene. Germline values: CDR1 SGHRS, CDR2 YFSETQ. The CDR3 runs to 12 residues. V lost 4 bases, J lost 7 bases, and 11 bases lay in between.

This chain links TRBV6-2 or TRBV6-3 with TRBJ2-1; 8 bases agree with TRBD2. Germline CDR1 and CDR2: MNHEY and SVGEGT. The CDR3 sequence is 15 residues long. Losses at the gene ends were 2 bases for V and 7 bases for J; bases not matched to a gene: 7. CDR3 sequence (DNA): TGTGCCAGCAGTTACGACGGGGGGGCCGGGAATGAGCAGTTCTTC. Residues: CASSYDGGAGNEQFF.

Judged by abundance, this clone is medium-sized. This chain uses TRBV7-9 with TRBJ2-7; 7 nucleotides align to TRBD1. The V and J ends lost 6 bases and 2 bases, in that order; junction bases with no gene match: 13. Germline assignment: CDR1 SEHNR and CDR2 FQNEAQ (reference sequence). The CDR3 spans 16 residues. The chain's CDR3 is CASSITPGTAAYEQYF. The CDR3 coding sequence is TGTGCCAGCAGTATCACTCCCGGGACAGCCGCCTACGAGCAGTACTTC.

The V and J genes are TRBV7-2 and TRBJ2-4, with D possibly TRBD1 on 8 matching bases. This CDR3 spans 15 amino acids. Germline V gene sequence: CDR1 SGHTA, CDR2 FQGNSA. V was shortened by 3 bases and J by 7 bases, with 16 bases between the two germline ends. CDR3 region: CASSFDRGSGNIQYF. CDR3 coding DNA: TGTGCCAGCAGCTTCGACAGGGGTAGCGGGAACATTCAGTACTTC.

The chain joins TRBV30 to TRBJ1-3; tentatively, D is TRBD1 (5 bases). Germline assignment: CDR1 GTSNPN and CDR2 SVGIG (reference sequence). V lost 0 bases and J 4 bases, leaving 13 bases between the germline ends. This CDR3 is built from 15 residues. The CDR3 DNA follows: TGTGCCTGGAGTGTACGAAGGGGCTCGGGAAACACCATATATTTT. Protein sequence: CAWSVRRGSGNTIYF.